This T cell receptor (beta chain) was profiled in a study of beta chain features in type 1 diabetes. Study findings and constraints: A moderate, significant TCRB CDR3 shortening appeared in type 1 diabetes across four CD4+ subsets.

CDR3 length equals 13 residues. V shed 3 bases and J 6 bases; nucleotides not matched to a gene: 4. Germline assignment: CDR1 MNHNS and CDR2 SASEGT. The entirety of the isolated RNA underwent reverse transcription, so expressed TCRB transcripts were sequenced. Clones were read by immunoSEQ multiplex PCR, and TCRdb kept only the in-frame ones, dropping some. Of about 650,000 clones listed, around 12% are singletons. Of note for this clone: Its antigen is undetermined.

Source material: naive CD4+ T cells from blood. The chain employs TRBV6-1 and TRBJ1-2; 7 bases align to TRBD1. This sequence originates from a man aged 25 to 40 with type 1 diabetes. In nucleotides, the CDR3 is TGTGCCAGCAGTGATACAGGGGCGGATGGCTACACCTTC. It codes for CASSDTGADGYTF.